Listed here are 31 T cell receptor beta chains from one sample, sequenced in a study of post-analysis software for immune sequencing data. General study results and limits: A handful of TRBV segments, including TRBV5-6, TRBV5-1 and TRBV20-1, were more frequent in patients than controls.

No antigens are known for them. Unique molecular identifiers had been added to the TCR beta cDNA libraries. TCRdb processed the PCR reads anew with MiXCR; each CDR3 protein has one entry. The sample lists 250,000 to 300,000 distinct CDR3 sequences, 36% seen once, with 4% to 6% in the top ten. The specimen was blood. These receptor sequences come from a girl aged 10 to 17 with multiple sclerosis.

This clonotype was counted ten times or more. The chain links TRBV7-2 to TRBJ1-6; D is undetermined. Looked up from germline, CDR1 is SGHTA and CDR2 is FQGNSA. This CDR3 region has 15 residues. V lost 3 bases and J 10 bases, leaving 16 bases between the germline ends. DNA for the CDR3: TGTGCCAGCAGCTTCGTCACCGGGAGAACCTCACCCCTCCACTTT. As protein: CASSFVTGRTSPLHF.

This clonotype was seen at least ten times. The chain carries TRBV7-6 and TRBJ2-1; D not certain. The CDR3 loop spans 16 amino acids. Trimming removed 5 bases at V and 2 bases at J, with 16 bases between. The V gene's germline CDR1 is SGHVS and CDR2 FNYEAQ. CDR3 sequence: CASSPDPFRAYNEQFF. In DNA, the CDR3 is TGTGCCAGCAGCCCGGACCCCTTTAGGGCCTACAATGAGCAGTTCTTC.

This clonotype was recorded once. The germline gene is not matched at one end of the junction; a read error may be the cause. This sequence joins TRBV19 and TRBJ2-6; 13 nucleotides align to TRBD2. From germline, CDR1 is LNHDA and CDR2 SQIVND (reference sequence). The CDR3 contains 17 residues. The CDR3 coding sequence is TGTGCCAGTCAACTAGCGGGGGGGCACTCTGGGGCCAACGTCCGGACTTTC. Translating it yields CASQLAGGHSGANVRTF.

This clonotype was detected once. This sequence may be a read error, since a much larger clone differs from it by one base. This chain joins TRBV11-2 and TRBJ2-5; 10 bases align to TRBD2. Germline values: CDR1 SGHAT, CDR2 FQNNGV. Trimming removed 2 bases from V and 1 base from J; junction bases left unmatched: 7. This CDR3 contains 17 residues. CDR3 sequence reads: CASSLSSGGAIQETQYF. CDR3 DNA: TGTGCCAGCAGCTTATCAAGCGGGGGGGCCATCCAAGAGACCCAGTACTTC.

The chain uses TRBV12-3 or TRBV12-4 and TRBJ2-1, with a weak D call TRBD2 (5 bases). CDR3 length: 13 residues. V lost 2 bases to trimming and J lost 7 bases, with 9 bases between them. CDR3 sequence: CASSLRRRNEQFF. In nucleotides, the CDR3 is TGTGCCAGCAGTTTAAGGAGGAGAAATGAGCAGTTCTTC.

The V call is TRBV14, the J call TRBJ1-2; D not certain. Germline CDR1 reads SGHDN; CDR2 reads FVKESK. The CDR3 contains 13 residues. V was cut by 5 bases and J by 4 bases, with 11 bases left in between. CDR3 sequence reads: CASSSNPTYGYTF. The CDR3 DNA sequence: TGTGCCAGCAGCTCCAACCCTACCTATGGCTACACCTTC.

Many counts were recorded for this clonotype. This chain joins TRBV6-1 and TRBJ2-7; perhaps TRBD1 as D (6 bases). Trimming cost V 3 bases and J 5 bases, with 8 bases left between them. The germline gives CDR1 MNHNS, CDR2 SASEGT. The CDR3 runs to 12 residues. The CDR3 DNA follows: TGTGCCAGCAGTGACTCAGGGGACGAGCAGTACTTC. Translated: CASSDSGDEQYF.

Turning to this clonotype: One junction end does not reproduce the germline sequence, and a read error may be involved. The rearrangement links TRBV13 to TRBJ2-1, with TRBD2 matching over 12 bases. This CDR3 contains 20 residues. Looked up from germline, CDR1 is PRHDT and CDR2 is FYEKMQ (reference sequence). This CDR3 is CTSSPYVGRVPGLAGHEQFF. The CDR3 DNA reads TGTACCAGCAGCCCGTATGTGGGTCGGGTCCCGGGACTAGCGGGCCATGAGCAGTTCTTC.

This clonotype was found a few times. J is TRBJ2-1 and V is TRBV28, with a weak D call TRBD2 (5 bases). V dropped 6 bases and J dropped 9 bases, with 18 bases sitting between them. This CDR3 contains 14 residues. The germline V gene encodes CDR1 MDHEN and CDR2 SYDVKM. The CDR3 nucleotides read TGTGCCAGCAGCCCCTCGGGCGGGTCGGGTGAGCAGTTCTTC. Protein sequence: CASSPSGGSGEQFF.

There are many counts of this clonotype. CDR3 loop: CASSPARGAYNQPQHF. The CDR3 DNA is TGTGCCAGCAGCCCCGCCCGGGGGGCCTACAATCAGCCCCAGCATTTT. The chain is built from TRBV7-8 and TRBJ1-5; weak D call: TRBD1 (6 bases). The germline CDR1 and CDR2 sequences are SGHVS and FQNEAQ. V lost 5 bases and J 3 bases, leaving 17 bases between the germline ends. This CDR3 region has 16 residues.

This chain joins TRBV20-1 and TRBJ2-4; 9 bases agree with TRBD2. The ends lost 6 bases at V and 2 bases at J; junction bases unmatched: 17. Looked up from germline, CDR1 is DFQATT and CDR2 is SNEGSKA (reference sequence). The CDR3 contains 18 residues. CDR3 bases: TGCAGTGCCAGGGGCGGGAGGGCCAGCTTAATAACCAAAAACATTCAGTACTTC. Its translation is CSARGGRASLITKNIQYF.

In its sample, this clonotype was seen many times. This chain links TRBV12-3 or TRBV12-4 with TRBJ2-7; 7 bases line up with TRBD2. The CDR3 length is 15 residues. J gave up 7 bases and V 2 bases, and 11 bases lay outside the gene matches. The CDR3 DNA sequence: TGTGCCAGCAGTTTAAGTGGTGGGAGGGATCAAGAGCAGTACTTC. Translating it yields CASSLSGGRDQEQYF.

This clonotype was counted ten times or more. The chain joins TRBV10-3 to TRBJ1-2; TRBD1 matches 9 bases. Germline assignment: CDR1 ENHRY and CDR2 SYGVKD. J lost 6 bases, V lost 0 bases, and 17 bases had no gene match. This CDR3 spans 19 amino acids. The CDR3 protein is CAISESGTLRTGDQHGYTF. The CDR3 bases are TGTGCCATCAGTGAGTCAGGGACCCTAAGGACAGGGGACCAACATGGCTACACCTTC.

Worth noting for this clonotype: Germline and junction disagree at one end, which may indicate a read error. The rearrangement joins TRBV29-1 to TRBJ2-3; D is unresolved. The CDR3 extends over 10 amino acids. CDR1 is SQVTM, CDR2 ANQGSEA, per germline. CDR3 nucleotide sequence: TGCAGCGCTCTAACAGATGCGCAGTATTTT. Amino acid sequence: CSALTDAQYF.

The V call is TRBV11-2, the J call TRBJ2-1; 7 positions match TRBD2. CDR1 and CDR2 (germline): SGHAT, FQNNGV. CDR3 length: 16 amino acids. V lost 5 bases, J lost 5 bases, and 12 bases stayed unmatched. The CDR3 sequence is CASSRRRAGRNNEQFF. The CDR3 nucleotides are TGTGCCAGCAGCCGGCGACGAGCGGGGAGAAACAATGAGCAGTTCTTC.

The table lists this clonotype with many counts. The chain recombines TRBV7-2 with TRBJ2-3; D may correspond to TRBD1 or TRBD2 (5 bases each). Trimming took 3 bases from V and 6 from J, leaving 10 bases between them. This CDR3 comprises 13 residues. Germline V lookup: CDR1 SGHTA, CDR2 FQGNSA. The CDR3 reads CASSFRDLDTQYF. The CDR3 bases are TGTGCCAGCAGCTTCCGGGACCTGGATACGCAGTATTTT.

This clonotype appeared a few times. This sequence joins TRBV29-1 and TRBJ2-5, with 8 bases that match TRBD1. The germline gives CDR1 SQVTM, CDR2 ANQGSEA. The CDR3 consists of 15 residues. V shed 6 bases, J shed 10 bases, and the junction held 19 bases outside the gene matches. CDR3 sequence (DNA): TGCAGCGTCGACGGATTAGAGACAGGGGATATAGACCAGTACTTC. Its protein is CSVDGLETGDIDQYF.

This clonotype was counted between two and nine times. V usage is TRBV5-1 and J usage is TRBJ1-1; 8 bases agree with TRBD1. This CDR3 comprises 15 residues. The ends lost 4 bases at V and 3 bases at J; junction bases unmatched: 8. CDR1 is SGHRS, CDR2 YFSETQ, per germline. CDR3 coding DNA: TGCGCCAGCAGCAGGGTCGGGACAGGAGACACTGAAGCTTTCTTT. Translated, it gives CASSRVGTGDTEAFF.

This clonotype was counted only a few times. This chain links TRBV7-9 with TRBJ1-3; no clear D. Germline lookup yields CDR1 SEHNR and CDR2 FQNEAQ (reference sequence). The V end was cut by 5 bases, the J end by 3 bases, with 14 bases between. The CDR3 spans 15 residues. The CDR3 reads CASSPKSRDGNTIYF. DNA of the CDR3: TGTGCCAGCAGCCCCAAGAGTAGGGATGGAAACACCATATATTTT.

This clonotype was picked up many times. The rearrangement uses TRBV7-2 and TRBJ2-1; a weak D match, TRBD2 (5 bases). Trimming pared 1 base from V and 9 bases from J, leaving 16 bases between. Germline V gene sequence: CDR1 SGHTA, CDR2 FQGNSA. This CDR3 has 15 residues. CDR3 region: CASSLVFGVGSEQFF. CDR3 nucleotides: TGTGCCAGCAGCTTAGTGTTCGGGGTGGGGAGTGAGCAGTTCTTC.

This chain links TRBV20-1 with TRBJ2-1, with 8 bases that match TRBD2. Trimming took 0 bases from V and 6 from J; bases not matched to a gene: 7. Germline CDR1 DFQATT, CDR2 SNEGSKA (reference sequence). The CDR3 sequence is 15 residues long. CDR3 DNA: TGCAGTGCTAGAGATGGCGCGGGAGGTGGCAATGAGCAGTTCTTC. Amino acid sequence: CSARDGAGGGNEQFF.

This clonotype has ten or more counts. The CDR3 protein is CASGSRSGTGANVLTF. The CDR3 DNA reads as TGTGCCAGCGGGTCGCGATCAGGGACTGGGGCCAACGTCCTGACTTTC. The chain recombines TRBV3-1 with TRBJ2-6, with a weak D call TRBD1 (5 bases). Per the germline V gene, CDR1 is LGHDT and CDR2 is YNNKEL (reference sequence). The ends were cut back, 8 bases at V and 2 bases at J, with 16 bases in the middle. The CDR3 has 16 residues.

At least ten counts were recorded for this clonotype. The V and J genes are TRBV6-6 and TRBJ1-5; D is uncertain. CDR3 length equals 12 residues. In germline, CDR1 is MNHNY, CDR2 SVGAGI (reference sequence). Deletions cut 8 bases from V and 0 bases from J, with 5 bases between. Here the CDR3 reads CASRSSNQPQHF. The CDR3 nucleotides read TGTGCCAGCCGTAGTAGCAATCAGCCCCAGCATTTT.

Many counts were recorded for this clonotype. The genes are TRBV5-1 and TRBJ2-1; TRBD2 is a possible D gene (6 bases). V was clipped by 4 bases and J by 8 bases, with 10 bases between them. The CDR3 is 12 amino acids. Germline V lookup: CDR1 SGHRS, CDR2 YFSETQ. CDR3 sequence: CASSRPGDEQFF. In DNA, the CDR3 is TGCGCCAGCAGCCGGCCGGGGGATGAGCAGTTCTTC. Full variable domain (outside the CDR3, taken from reference TRBV5-1 and TRBJ2-1): KAGVTQTPRYLIKTRGQQVTLSCSPISGHRSVSWYQQTPGQGLQFLFEYFSETQRNKGNFPGRFSGRQFSNSRSEMNVSTLELGDSALYLCASSRPGDEQFFGPGTRLTVL.

With regard to this clonotype: This clone may be a read error of a much larger clone one base away. J is TRBJ2-1 and V is TRBV24-1; 8 bases agree with TRBD2. Trimming removed 9 bases from V and 4 bases from J; junction bases left unmatched: 10. Germline assignment: CDR1 KGHDR and CDR2 SFDVKD. The CDR3 extends over 15 amino acids. The CDR3 region is CATGPRSGSYNEQFF. The CDR3 bases are TGTGCCACCGGTCCGAGGAGCGGGAGTTACAATGAGCAGTTCTTC.

This CDR3 reads CATSDSHSYEQYF. The CDR3 region has the DNA TGTGCCACCAGTGATTCCCACTCCTACGAGCAGTACTTC. This chain links TRBV24-1 with TRBJ2-7; D is uncertain. CDR3 length: 13 residues. V was pared by 2 bases and J by 0 bases, with 4 bases between. Looked up from germline, CDR1 is KGHDR and CDR2 is SFDVKD.

Notes on this clonotype: At one of its ends the junction is not consistent with the germline gene, which may arise from a read error. V usage is TRBV19 and J usage is TRBJ2-1; 7 nucleotides align to TRBD2. The CDR3 runs to 14 residues. Germline lookup yields CDR1 LNHDA and CDR2 SQIVND (reference sequence). The CDR3 loop reads CATSIGRENSEQFF. The CDR3 DNA follows: TGTGCCACTAGTATCGGGCGGGAGAACAGTGAGCAGTTCTTC.

The chain carries TRBV5-1 and TRBJ1-3; D gene uncertain. Trimming stripped 2 bases from V and 3 bases from J, with 18 bases between. The V gene's germline CDR1 is SGHRS and CDR2 YFSETQ. There are 17 residues in the CDR3. CDR3 nucleotide sequence: TGCGCCAGCAGCTTTGATGTTGGAGAGAGCTTTGGAAACACCATATATTTT. Its protein is CASSFDVGESFGNTIYF. Full variable domain (outside the CDR3, taken from reference TRBV5-1 and TRBJ1-3): KAGVTQTPRYLIKTRGQQVTLSCSPISGHRSVSWYQQTPGQGLQFLFEYFSETQRNKGNFPGRFSGRQFSNSRSEMNVSTLELGDSALYLCASSFDVGESFGNTIYFGEGSWLTVV.

The sample holds many counts of this clonotype. V and J are TRBV20-1 and TRBJ1-2; 9 bases are shared with TRBD1. The CDR3 contains 13 residues. Trimming at V came to 5 bases and at J to 3 bases, leaving 4 bases not matched to a gene. Germline V gene data show CDR1 as DFQATT and CDR2 as SNEGSKA (reference sequence). The DNA of the CDR3 is TGCAGTGCTCCGGACAGGGGAGACTATGGCTACACCTTC. It encodes CSAPDRGDYGYTF.

Many counts were recorded for this clonotype. The chain links TRBV15 to TRBJ1-2, with unresolved D. The CDR3 loop spans 14 amino acids. V dropped 5 bases and J dropped 3 bases, with 13 bases sitting between them. CDR1 and CDR2 from the germline V gene are LNHNV and YYDKDF (reference sequence). CDR3 DNA: TGTGCCACCAGCCCCGGGGTGACGGACTATGGCTACACCTTC. Protein sequence: CATSPGVTDYGYTF.

This clonotype was picked up one time. The chain carries TRBV28 and TRBJ2-3; D is unclear. This CDR3 has 14 residues. Germline V CDR1 and CDR2: MDHEN, SYDVKM. This CDR3 reads CVSSLGWGTDTQYF. The CDR3 nucleotides read TGTGTAAGCAGTTTAGGCTGGGGCACAGATACGCAGTATTTT.